This T cell receptor (beta chain) was sequenced for a study of neurological immune-mediated disorders. The germline gives CDR1 SGHRS, CDR2 YFSETQ. J was trimmed by 4 bases and V by 6 bases; bases with no gene match: 9. The length of the CDR3 is 16 residues. This clonotype was counted at least ten times. The cells used in sorted libraries, CD4+ or CD8+ T cells, numbered 750,000 to 1,000,000. A 10-nucleotide random UMI tagged transcripts in template-switch 5'RACE cDNA synthesis. The authors obtained over 200 million TCR-beta sequences from 15-18 subjects per sequencing run. TCRdb processed the 5' RACE reads anew with MiXCR; each CDR3 protein has one entry. The sample includes tens of thousands of distinct CDR3 sequences, under 6% seen only once; the top ten take roughly 2%.

The clonotype was recovered from a woman aged 50 to 65 in good health. Sequencing was carried out using CD4+ T cells from blood. The chain recombines TRBV5-1 with TRBJ1-4, with TRBD1 identical over 10 bases. The CDR3 loop is CASKRGTGELNEKLFF. The CDR3 DNA is TGCGCCAGCAAAAGGGGGACAGGGGAACTTAATGAAAAACTGTTTTTT. Variable domain in full (rest from reference TRBV5-1 and TRBJ1-4): KAGVTQTPRYLIKTRGQQVTLSCSPISGHRSVSWYQQTPGQGLQFLFEYFSETQRNKGNFPGRFSGRQFSNSRSEMNVSTLELGDSALYLCASKRGTGELNEKLFFGSGTQLSVL.